The TCR beta chain under discussion was sequenced for a study of monozygotic twins with cystic fibrosis. About the research overall: With about 16 PCR cycles, barcoded libraries came from 2.5 to 3.5 micrograms of fragmented DNA. Study conclusions and caveats: Co-twins had the most similar V usage for 13 of 16 pairs, J for 8. Clonality was generally low (median around 0.009), higher in the most severe patients.

TCRdb's table, derived via immunoSEQ multiplex PCR, lists solely in-frame clones and lacks some. The table shows around 9,100 clones, with 98% to 99% occurring only once. In the case of this clone: The antigen remains undetermined.

Germline V gene lookup returns CDR1 SEHNR and CDR2 FQNEAQ (reference sequence). The germline V and J ends were trimmed by 2 bases and 1 base, with 10 bases remaining between them. The CDR3 spans 15 residues. The source of this sequence is a girl aged 2 to 10 with cystic fibrosis. The specimen was blood. This chain connects TRBV7-9 to TRBJ2-3; no clear D gene. Here the CDR3 DNA reads TGTGCCAGCAGCTTAACTCCAGGAGGCACAGATACGCAGTATTTT. This codes for CASSLTPGGTDTQYF.